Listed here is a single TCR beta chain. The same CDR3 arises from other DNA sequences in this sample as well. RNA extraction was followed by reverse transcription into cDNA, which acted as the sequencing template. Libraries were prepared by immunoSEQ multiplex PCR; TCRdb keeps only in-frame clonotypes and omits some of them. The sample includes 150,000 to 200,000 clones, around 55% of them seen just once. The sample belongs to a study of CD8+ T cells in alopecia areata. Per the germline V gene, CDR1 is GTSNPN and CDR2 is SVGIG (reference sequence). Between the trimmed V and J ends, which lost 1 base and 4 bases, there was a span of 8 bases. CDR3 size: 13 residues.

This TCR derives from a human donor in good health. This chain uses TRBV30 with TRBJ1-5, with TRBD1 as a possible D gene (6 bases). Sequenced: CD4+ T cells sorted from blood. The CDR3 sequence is CAWSGGGNQPQHF. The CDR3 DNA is TGTGCCTGGAGTGGAGGGGGGAATCAGCCCCAGCATTTT.